Shown below are 17 T cell receptor beta chains from a single sample sequenced in a study of T cell responses to AZD1222 COVID-19 vaccine. Sequenced by immunoSEQ multiplex PCR; TCRdb stores in-frame clones only, minus some. The table has roughly 140,000 clones, around 93% seen once. Source: peripheral blood, taken on day 0 of AZD1222 vaccination. The origin of the receptors is an adult in good health.

The gene calls are TRBV18 and TRBJ2-7, with a weak D call TRBD2 (6 bases). CDR1 and CDR2 (germline): KGHSH, LQKENI. CDR3 size: 14 residues. Trimming took off 5 bases at V and 2 bases at J, with 13 bases between the two ends. CDR3 sequence (DNA): TGTGCCAGCTCATCAGGAGGGTTGCCCTACGAGCAGTACTTC. Translating it yields CASSSGGLPYEQYF.

The gene calls are TRBV7-9 and TRBJ1-2; 7 positions agree with TRBD1. CDR1 and CDR2 (germline): SEHNR, FQNEAQ (reference sequence). This CDR3 is built from 14 residues. The V segment lost 5 bases and the J segment 4 bases; nucleotides outside the gene matches: 7. Written as DNA, the CDR3 is TGTGCCAGCAGCCCGTCCCGGGACAGCTATGGCTACACCTTC. It specifies CASSPSRDSYGYTF.

The chain joins TRBV6-4 to TRBJ1-2; 10 bases fit TRBD1. CDR1 MRHNA and CDR2 SNTAGT come from the germline V gene. The V and J ends lost 2 bases and 7 bases, in that order; junction bases with no gene match: 7. The CDR3 spans 15 residues. The CDR3 coding sequence is TGTGCCAGCAGTGACGGGACAGGGGCTACAGGTGGCTACACCTTC. Protein: CASSDGTGATGGYTF.

The chain is built from TRBV7-3 and TRBJ1-6; D is uncertain. This CDR3 comprises 13 residues. Germline V gene lookup returns CDR1 SGHTA and CDR2 FQGTGA. Trimming removed 5 bases at V and 7 bases at J, with 9 bases between. For the CDR3, the DNA is TGTGCCAGCAGCCCCGGACTGAATTCACCCCTCCACTTT. Translated, it gives CASSPGLNSPLHF. Together with reference TRBV7-3 and TRBJ1-6, the CDR3 gives the full variable domain: GAGVSQTPSNKVTEKGKYVELRCDPISGHTALYWYRQSLGQGPEFLIYFQGTGAADDSGLPNDRFFAVRPEGSVSTLKIQRTERGDSAVYLCASSPGLNSPLHFGNGTRLTVT.

The V gene is TRBV20-1, the J gene TRBJ2-7, with D hard to call. This CDR3 has 14 residues. V lost 3 bases to trimming and J lost 9 bases, with 21 bases between them. Germline V gene sequence: CDR1 DFQATT, CDR2 SNEGSKA (reference sequence). The CDR3 reads CSASGPGLPRGQYF. The DNA for the CDR3 is TGCAGTGCTAGTGGTCCAGGCTTGCCTAGAGGGCAGTACTTC.

This sequence joins TRBV7-2 and TRBJ2-1, with a possible D match to TRBD1 (6 bases). The germline V gene encodes CDR1 SGHTA and CDR2 FQGNSA. This CDR3 contains 17 residues. Deletions cut 0 bases from V and 1 base from J, with 13 bases between. The CDR3 bases are TGTGCCAGCAGCTTAGCGTGGTTGGGACAATCCTACAATGAGCAGTTCTTC. Translated, it gives CASSLAWLGQSYNEQFF.

This chain links TRBV4-2 with TRBJ2-7, with D maybe TRBD1 (6 bases). Trimming took 2 bases from V and 5 from J, leaving 13 bases between them. The CDR3 totals 14 residues. The germline gives CDR1 LGHNA, CDR2 YNFKEQ. The CDR3 protein is CASSQKTGFHEQYF. CDR3 DNA sequence: TGTGCCAGCAGCCAAAAAACAGGGTTCCACGAGCAGTACTTC.

The CDR3 DNA reads TGTGCCAGCAGCGTAGGGGAAACGCTAGGAAACACCATATATTTT. Its protein product is CASSVGETLGNTIYF. The chain combines TRBV9 with TRBJ1-3; unclear D gene. V shed 0 bases and J shed 4 bases, with 11 bases lying between them. This CDR3 comprises 15 residues. CDR1 is SGDLS, CDR2 YYNGEE, per germline.

V is TRBV7-9 and J is TRBJ1-5; D remains ambiguous. With 4 bases removed from V and 0 bases from J, the gap between germline ends came to 7 bases. The CDR3 length is 14 residues. Germline CDR1 and CDR2: SEHNR and FQNEAQ (reference sequence). DNA of the CDR3: TGTGCCAGCAGCTCAAGAAATAGCAATCAGCCCCAGCATTTT. Translated: CASSSRNSNQPQHF. Looking up the rest from reference TRBV7-9 and TRBJ1-5 gives the full variable domain: DTGVSQNPRHKITKRGQNVTFRCDPISEHNRLYWYRQTLGQGPEFLTYFQNEAQLEKSRLLSDRFSAERPKGSFSTLEIQRTEQGDSAMYLCASSSRNSNQPQHFGDGTRLSIL.

This rearrangement joins TRBV29-1 to TRBJ2-1; 8 bases line up with TRBD1. This CDR3 is built from 14 residues. Per germline, CDR1 SQVTM and CDR2 ANQGSEA. V shed 4 bases and J 4 bases; nucleotides not matched to a gene: 6. CDR3 residues: CSVAPGGAYNEQFF. In nucleotides, the CDR3 is TGCAGCGTTGCCCCAGGGGGCGCATACAATGAGCAGTTCTTC.

The chain has TRBV5-6 and TRBJ1-1; no reliable D call. The CDR3 totals 14 residues. The germline V and J ends were trimmed by 0 bases and 1 base, with 7 bases remaining between them. Germline values: CDR1 SGHDT, CDR2 YYEEEE. The CDR3 nucleotides read TGTGCCAGCAGCTTGGGACCAACGAACACTGAAGCTTTCTTT. It codes for CASSLGPTNTEAFF.

This chain uses TRBV2 with TRBJ2-3; D perhaps matches TRBD1 (5 bases). The CDR3 has 14 amino acids. Germline values: CDR1 SNHLY, CDR2 FYNNEI. V was trimmed by 7 bases and J by 3 bases, leaving 14 bases between them. The CDR3 is CASKGDLSTDTQYF. DNA of the CDR3: TGTGCCAGCAAAGGGGATTTGTCGACAGATACGCAGTATTTT.

The rearrangement joins TRBV2 to TRBJ1-2, with 9 positions matching TRBD1. The J segment lost 4 bases and the V segment lost 5 bases, leaving 11 bases of the junction unmatched. CDR1 and CDR2 (germline): SNHLY, FYNNEI. The CDR3 has 16 residues. The CDR3 protein is CASSQLTGGVGYGYTF. DNA for the CDR3: TGTGCCAGCAGTCAACTTACAGGGGGCGTCGGCTATGGCTACACCTTC.

The chain employs TRBV11-3 and TRBJ2-2; D not resolved. This CDR3 contains 17 residues. Per germline, CDR1 SGHNT and CDR2 YENEEA. The V end lost 0 bases, the J end lost 0 bases, and 11 bases lay between the germline ends. This chain's CDR3 is CASSLEAALSNTGELFF. CDR3 coding DNA: TGTGCCAGCAGCTTAGAGGCAGCACTTTCGAACACCGGGGAGCTGTTTTTT.

The chain couples TRBV15 to TRBJ2-6, with D unresolved. V shed 3 bases and J shed 0 bases, with 9 bases lying between them. The CDR3 is 16 residues long. Germline CDR1 and CDR2: LNHNV and YYDKDF (reference sequence). This chain's CDR3 is CATSRSGRSGANVLTF. The CDR3 nucleotides read TGTGCCACCAGCAGGTCAGGACGCTCTGGGGCCAACGTCCTGACTTTC.

The chain recombines TRBV7-8 with TRBJ1-6, with 7 bases that match TRBD1. Germline assignment: CDR1 SGHVS and CDR2 FQNEAQ. Germline trimming cut 5 bases from V and 5 bases from J; bases unmatched to any gene: 9. This CDR3 spans 16 amino acids. The CDR3 sequence is CASSRTGTANNSPLHF. As DNA, the CDR3 is TGTGCCAGCAGCCGGACCGGGACAGCAAATAATTCACCCCTCCACTTT.

The chain couples TRBV6-1 to TRBJ2-3; D not certain. The CDR3 is made up of 15 amino acids. V shed 2 bases and J shed 7 bases, with 16 bases lying between them. Germline V gene lookup returns CDR1 MNHNS and CDR2 SASEGT. In nucleotides, the CDR3 is TGTGCCAGCAGTGAAAGGGCATCGGGCGTATATACGCAGTATTTT. This sequence encodes CASSERASGVYTQYF.